This TCR beta chain was documented in a study of coeliac disease. Assay: immunoSEQ multiplex PCR; the TCRdb copy retains only in-frame clones and omits some. The repertoire holds about 3,100 clones, with 48% as singletons. CDR1 and CDR2 from the germline V gene are SEHNR and FQNEAQ (reference sequence). V lost 2 bases, J lost 5 bases, and 12 bases lay in between. The CDR3 is 15 amino acids. Each fraction contributed one 500,000-cell aliquot for sequencing. This clone has only one observation. Input material: intraepithelial lymphocytes from the gut. This sequence was found in a woman aged 70 to 79 with celiac disease. The chain links TRBV7-9 to TRBJ1-4; D remains unclear. The CDR3 protein is CASSLLGEMNEKLFF. CDR3 DNA sequence: TGTGCCAGCAGCTTACTCGGGGAAATGAATGAAAAACTGTTTTTT.